A selection of T cell receptor beta chains follows, all from one sample in a study of OX40 agonist ivuxolimab in advanced cancers. Sequenced by immunoSEQ multiplex PCR; TCRdb stores in-frame clones only, minus some. The sample has over 75,000 clones, under 95% seen once; the top ten hold about 2.4%. The sample here was CD4+ or CD8+ T cells sorted from blood, taken in a trial of the OX40 agonist ivuxolimab. These receptors all come from an adult with an advanced solid tumor such as melanoma, head and neck, liver or kidney cancer. Each CDR3 is given with its conserved first and last residue. The D gene is left open where the match is weak. Rows give clone size only sometimes, using once, few, many, or a class for an expanded clone.

J gene | clone size | D gene | V gene | CDR3 protein | CDR3 DNA
TRBJ1-5 | . | . | TRBV11-2 | CASSPDGGGGQPQHF | TGTGCCAGCAGCCCCGACGGGGGAGGGGGTCAGCCCCAGCATTTT
TRBJ2-3 | . | TRBD2 | TRBV13 | CASSSLSGPPDTQYF | TGTGCCAGCAGCTCCCTTAGCGGGCCTCCCGATACGCAGTATTTT
TRBJ1-4 | . | . | TRBV2 | CASSEYRADSEKLFF | TGTGCCAGCAGTGAATACAGGGCGGATAGTGAAAAACTGTTTTTT
TRBJ2-2 | . | TRBD2 | TRBV4-3 | CASSDSGGANTGELFF | TGCGCCAGCAGCGATAGCGGGGGGGCGAACACCGGGGAGCTGTTTTTT
TRBJ2-1 | . | TRBD2 | TRBV4-3 | CASSLGTSRSNEQFF | TGCGCCAGCAGCCTAGGGACTAGCCGGAGCAATGAGCAGTTCTTC
TRBJ2-1 | once | TRBD2 | TRBV7-6 | CASSLGPRREGSEQFF | TGTGCCAGCAGCTTAGGCCCTCGGAGGGAGGGGAGTGAGCAGTTCTTC
TRBJ2-1 | . | TRBD2 | TRBV9 | CASSVAPAGAYNEQFF | TGTGCCAGCAGCGTAGCCCCAGCGGGGGCCTACAATGAGCAGTTCTTC
TRBJ1-5 | . | TRBD1 | TRBV5-1 | CASSLGGGSQPQHF | TGCGCCAGCAGCTTGGGAGGGGGCAGTCAGCCCCAGCATTTT
TRBJ2-1 | . | . | TRBV2 | CASSVRERVSYNEQFF | TGTGCCAGCAGTGTGAGGGAGCGGGTTTCATACAATGAGCAGTTCTTC
TRBJ1-1 | . | . | TRBV15 | CATSRVEVRNTEAFF | TGTGCCACCAGCAGAGTAGAGGTCAGGAACACTGAAGCTTTCTTT
TRBJ2-7 | . | . | TRBV5-4 | CASSFRGAYYEQYF | TGTGCCAGCAGCTTTCGAGGGGCCTACTACGAGCAGTACTTC
TRBJ1-1 | . | . | TRBV6-5 | CASTPGGTEAFF | TGTGCCAGCACCCCTGGAGGCACTGAAGCTTTCTTT
TRBJ1-5 | . | . | TRBV19 | CASRNESYHQPQHF | TGTGCCAGTAGAAACGAGAGTTACCATCAGCCCCAGCATTTT
TRBJ2-2 | few | . | TRBV27 | CASSLGGTGELFF | TGTGCCAGCAGTTTAGGGGGCACCGGGGAGCTGTTTTTT
TRBJ1-1 | . | . | TRBV9 | CASTIGVDSGANTEAFF | TGTGCCAGCACCATAGGAGTGGACAGTGGGGCGAACACTGAAGCTTTCTTT
TRBJ2-7 | . | TRBD1 | TRBV19 | CASSIGDSNEQYF | TGTGCCAGTAGTATAGGGGACAGTAACGAGCAGTACTTC
TRBJ1-2 | . | TRBD1 | TRBV19 | CASRGTGSLANYGYTF | TGTGCCAGTAGAGGGACAGGCTCTCTCGCCAACTATGGCTACACCTTC
TRBJ1-5 | few | . | TRBV25-1 | CASSVGANQPQHF | TGTGCCAGCAGTGTAGGGGCCAATCAGCCCCAGCATTTT
TRBJ2-3 | . | TRBD1 | TRBV27 | CASRTGITDTQYF | TGTGCCAGCAGGACAGGGATAACCGATACGCAGTATTTT
TRBJ2-3 | . | TRBD2 | TRBV28 | CASSLWGLAGVSDTQYF | TGTGCCAGCAGTTTATGGGGTCTAGCGGGAGTATCAGATACGCAGTATTTT
TRBJ1-5 | . | . | TRBV19 | CASLGETTGQPQHF | TGTGCCAGTTTGGGGGAAACGACAGGTCAGCCCCAGCATTTT
TRBJ2-1 | . | . | TRBV5-6 | CASSLAGHSSYNEQFF | TGTGCCAGCAGCTTGGCGGGACACAGCTCCTACAATGAGCAGTTCTTC
TRBJ1-1 | . | . | TRBV6-1 | CASGPGRAEAFF | TGTGCCAGCGGGCCGGGGAGGGCTGAAGCTTTCTTT
TRBJ1-2 | . | . | TRBV29-1 | CSVVPEDYGYTF | TGCAGCGTTGTGCCAGAGGACTATGGCTACACCTTC
TRBJ1-4 | . | TRBD1 | TRBV25-1 | CASSHRGGNEKLFF | TGTGCCAGCAGCCACAGGGGGGGAAATGAAAAACTGTTTTTT
TRBJ2-2 | once | . | TRBV19 | CAMRDDTGELFF | TGTGCCATGCGGGACGACACCGGGGAGCTGTTTTTT
TRBJ1-1 | . | . | TRBV6-6 | CASSPGDTEAFF | TGTGCCAGCAGCCCCGGGGACACTGAAGCTTTCTTT
TRBJ2-7 | . | TRBD2 | TRBV13 | CASSLGGGRATYEQYF | TGTGCCAGCAGCTTAGGCGGCGGGAGGGCCACTTACGAGCAGTACTTC
TRBJ2-3 | . | . | TRBV2 | CASRTNGAADTQYF | TGTGCCAGCAGAACGAATGGGGCCGCAGATACGCAGTATTTT
TRBJ1-1 | . | . | TRBV19 | CASSIGPEAFF | TGTGCCAGTAGTATAGGTCCGGAAGCTTTCTTT
TRBJ1-5 | . | . | TRBV5-6 | CASSDVTGNQPQHF | TGTGCCAGCAGCGACGTTACAGGGAATCAGCCCCAGCATTTT
TRBJ2-6 | . | . | TRBV27 | CASSSDSSGANVLTF | TGTGCCAGCAGTTCGGACAGCTCTGGGGCCAACGTCCTGACTTTC
TRBJ2-7 | . | . | TRBV4-1 | CASSQGLSYEQYF | TGCGCCAGCAGCCAGGGTCTTAGCTACGAGCAGTACTTC
TRBJ1-5 | . | . | TRBV19 | CASSIAPGGFQPQHF | TGTGCCAGTAGTATAGCCCCGGGGGGTTTTCAGCCCCAGCATTTT
TRBJ2-5 | . | . | TRBV28 | CASSRGETQYF | TGTGCCAGCAGCCGGGGAGAGACCCAGTACTTC
TRBJ2-7 | . | TRBD2 | TRBV27 | CASSLGAGGWYEQYF | TGTGCCAGCAGTTTAGGAGCGGGAGGCTGGTACGAGCAGTACTTC